The text below deals with one T cell receptor beta chain. Which antigen it targets is not known. No base quality values were provided; no much bigger clone lies one nucleotide off. The sample belongs to a study of blood T cell repertoires in COVID-19 (dated by TCRdb to the early 2020s). Regarding the research as a whole: The collaborator samples originated in the United States, Italy and Spain and spanned the acute and convalescent phases of COVID-19. Samples were obtained from the ongoing ImmuneRACE study (first 160 participants) and from approximately 1,200 subjects provided by 6 global collaborators. Nearly every sample came with metadata listing a de-identified subject ID, COVID-19 status, age in years and sex. The repertoires were released in a freely available public database intended as a resource for research on the immune response to SARS-CoV-2. The material from the prospective study consisted of cDNA or gDNA derived from T cells, B-cell-depleted T cells, or PBMCs. Where available, HLA class I and class II types were taken from metadata supplied by the sample provider and were not determined by assay-based typing. Deeply sampled blood TCRbeta repertoires from subjects exposed to, actively infected with, or recovered from COVID-19 were included in the dataset.

TCRbeta CDR3 regions were amplified from genomic DNA by means of the immunoSEQ Assay, a bias-controlled multiplex PCR. For the original study's pipeline: Nucleated cell counts per sample were estimated from amplification of reference gene primers within the assay. To quantify the absolute abundance of each unique TCRbeta CDR3 rearrangement, sequence reads were collapsed and filtered. For each sample, productive Simpson clonality was calculated as the square root of Simpson's diversity index over productive rearrangements. The immuneACCESS repertoire file appears here via TCRdb, limited to in-frame rearrangements. These files lack a portion of the clones; in checked studies, under half of the deficit traces to unresolved V genes, and the cause of the others is not known. V and J calls and clone size are as listed in that table; D and trimming were resolved from the DNA. The sample table records around 17,000 clones; around 91% of these occur just once. The ten largest make up less than 5% of the sample.

Study-wide conclusions, independent of this receptor: The amount of clinical and demographic metadata varied by source and participant and was provided uncurated.

Collaborating institutions collected whole blood in K2EDTA tubes following their own protocols. For TCRbeta analysis, collaborator samples were shipped as frozen whole blood, as isolated PBMCs, or as DNA extracted from either sample type. The CDR3, cysteine through phenylalanine, is 14 amino acids long. Left in the record is the CDR3 DNA by itself, 42 bases read in frame from the first base. Clipping removes 4 bases from V and 6 bases from J, with 8 as the unmatched junction base count. From the germline V gene, CDR1 is ENHRY and CDR2 is SYGVKD. Sequencing was carried out using peripheral blood. The rearrangement combines TRBV10-3 with TRBJ1-1, with 7 bases aligning to TRBD1. The source of this sequence is a man in his sixties with active COVID-19. The CDR3 protein: CAISGQGLLAEAFF. The bases are TGTGCCATCAGTGGACAGGGATTGTTGGCTGAAGCTTTCTTT.